This T cell receptor (beta chain) was sequenced for a study of human T cells and chemical hapten exposure. Described time point: patch test 3, about 24 weeks after DPC sensitization. This sample's treatment: therapeutic diphenylcyclopropenone sensitization with weekly scalp DPC. Blood draws came before every patch-test application. This CDR3 has 15 residues. After removal of 6 bases from V and 5 bases from J, the junction contained 10 bases not matched to a gene. Each CDR3 protein is one row after TCRdb ran MiXCR on the RACE reads. The sample has about 84,000 distinct CDR3 sequences, 11% seen once. The specimen was whole blood, collected in connection with sensitization to the hapten diphenylcyclopropenone (DPC). The receptor's source is a woman between 45 and 60 years old with alopecia areata. Some clones in this sample may be carry-over from other donors' samples. This rearrangement joins TRBV12-3 or TRBV12-4 to TRBJ2-7, with TRBD1 identical over 10 bases. The CDR3 DNA is TGTGCCAGCAGACCCCGACAGGGGGCGTCTGACGAGCAGTACTTC. Its translation is CASRPRQGASDEQYF.